Each of the 23 T cell receptor beta chains below was sequenced from the same sample in a study of Ad26.COV2.S vaccination and SARS-CoV-2 variants. Specified treatment: some 20 received Ad26.COV2.S at low or high dose, single or two shots; five or six received placebo; per-sample allocation not given. All samples were drawn on day 63, counting from the first vaccine or placebo injection. Some clones are missing from TCRdb's copy, which holds only in-frame ones; the method was immunoSEQ multiplex PCR. The sample consists of fewer than 600,000 clones, 70% to 90% of them appearing once. The sequences come from peripheral blood, collected in a trial of Ad26.COV2.S vaccine versus placebo. The receptors were gathered from a person aged 18-60 years who received the Ad26.COV2.S COVID-19 vaccine or a placebo.

This sequence joins TRBV12-3 or TRBV12-4 and TRBJ1-1; 8 bases are shared with TRBD1. There are 12 residues in the CDR3. V lost 4 bases, J lost 10 bases, and 5 bases stayed unmatched. The CDR3 is CASSSQGVGAFF. DNA for the CDR3: TGTGCCAGCAGTTCACAGGGGGTCGGAGCTTTCTTT.

V gene TRBV15 combines with J gene TRBJ2-7, with TRBD1 matching over 8 bases. Germline-derived CDR1 and CDR2 are LNHNV and YYDKDF (reference sequence). The CDR3 is 13 residues long. V trimming: 5 bases; J trimming: 3 bases; junction bases outside the gene matches: 3. The CDR3, as DNA: TGTGCCACCAGCGACAGGGGAGACTACGAGCAGTACTTC. Its protein is CATSDRGDYEQYF.

The CDR3 reads CASSFLFNSPLHF. In DNA form, the CDR3 reads TGTGCCAGCAGCTTTTTATTCAACTCACCCCTCCACTTT. V and J are TRBV11-2 and TRBJ1-6; D is uncertain. Per germline, CDR1 SGHAT and CDR2 FQNNGV. This CDR3 is 13 amino acids long. V lost 3 bases, J lost 10 bases, and 10 bases lay in between.

J is TRBJ2-7 and V is TRBV7-9; tentatively, D is TRBD1 (5 bases). V gave up 1 base and J gave up 4 bases, with 17 bases separating them. This CDR3 spans 16 amino acids. Germline assignment: CDR1 SEHNR and CDR2 FQNEAQ (reference sequence). The CDR3 nucleotides are TGTGCCAGCAGCTTAGTTCAGGGTTCATGGGCTTACGAGCAGTACTTC. Protein sequence: CASSLVQGSWAYEQYF. Filled out from reference TRBV7-9 and TRBJ2-7, the complete variable domain reads DTGVSQNPRHKITKRGQNVTFRCDPISEHNRLYWYRQTLGQGPEFLTYFQNEAQLEKSRLLSDRFSAERPKGSFSTLEIQRTEQGDSAMYLCASSLVQGSWAYEQYFGPGTRLTVT.

This clone was counted a single time. The V call is TRBV19, the J call TRBJ2-1; TRBD2 agrees at 8 bases. V was pared by 8 bases and J by 2 bases, with 2 bases of the junction left unmatched. The germline gives CDR1 LNHDA, CDR2 SQIVND (reference sequence). The CDR3 consists of 13 residues. In nucleotides, the CDR3 is TGTGCCAGTTCGGGACTAGCCTACAATGAGCAGTTCTTC. Protein product: CASSGLAYNEQFF.

This clone was observed a few times. The chain uses TRBV10-3 and TRBJ1-1; 8 bases line up with TRBD1. The germline V gene encodes CDR1 ENHRY and CDR2 SYGVKD. Trimming at V came to 3 bases and at J to 1 base, leaving 7 bases not matched to a gene. This CDR3 region has 16 residues. CDR3 nucleotides: TGTGCCATCAGTGAAAGGCCAGGGGGCTCGAACACTGAAGCTTTCTTT. It specifies CAISERPGGSNTEAFF.

The rearrangement joins TRBV5-1 to TRBJ1-2, with a weak D call TRBD1 (5 bases). There are 15 residues in the CDR3. The V and J ends lost 4 bases and 4 bases respectively, with 17 bases between them. Germline V CDR1 and CDR2: SGHRS, YFSETQ. The CDR3 coding sequence is TGCGCCAGCAGCCCCCTCCAGGGCTCTAGCTATGGCTACACCTTC. Translating gives CASSPLQGSSYGYTF. The variable domain in full, with the rest retrieved from reference TRBV5-1 and TRBJ1-2, is KAGVTQTPRYLIKTRGQQVTLSCSPISGHRSVSWYQQTPGQGLQFLFEYFSETQRNKGNFPGRFSGRQFSNSRSEMNVSTLELGDSALYLCASSPLQGSSYGYTFGSGTRLTVV.

This chain uses TRBV3-1 (or the pseudogene TRBV3-2) with TRBJ1-5, with TRBD1 matching over 10 bases. Germline CDR1 LGHDT, CDR2 YNNKEL (reference sequence). V shed 1 base, J shed 8 bases, and the junction held 5 bases outside the gene matches. The CDR3 length is 15 residues. The DNA for the CDR3 is TGTGCCAGCAGCCAAGGTGGGGACAGGGGTGAGCCCCAGCATTTT. Its protein product is CASSQGGDRGEPQHF.

V is TRBV29-1 and J is TRBJ2-7; D possibly matches TRBD1 or TRBD2 (5 bases each). The V gene's germline CDR1 is SQVTM and CDR2 ANQGSEA. The CDR3 length is 15 residues. The V gene lost 0 bases and the J gene lost 0 bases, with 12 bases spanning the gap. The chain's CDR3 is CSVEEGRTLSYEQYF. DNA for the CDR3: TGCAGCGTTGAAGAGGGACGGACTCTCTCCTACGAGCAGTACTTC.

The rearrangement uses TRBV28 and TRBJ2-7, with 7 bases lining up with TRBD1. J lost 2 bases, V lost 6 bases, and 13 bases had no gene match. The germline gives CDR1 MDHEN, CDR2 SYDVKM. CDR3 length: 16 amino acids. The CDR3 DNA reads TGTGCCAGCAGAGACGGGACCGGGACAGCTACCTACGAGCAGTACTTC. Amino acids: CASRDGTGTATYEQYF.

The CDR3, as DNA: TGTGCCACCAGCGTCGACGGGGGACGGGGAAACACCATATATTTT. Translation gives CATSVDGGRGNTIYF. The V and J genes are TRBV15 and TRBJ1-3; weak D call: TRBD1 (5 bases). The CDR3 is 15 amino acids. Germline V gene data show CDR1 as LNHNV and CDR2 as YYDKDF (reference sequence). V was pared by 5 bases and J by 4 bases, with 15 bases between.

V and J are TRBV12-3 or TRBV12-4 and TRBJ2-3; tentatively, D is TRBD2 (6 bases). Deletions cut 7 bases from V and 4 bases from J, with 9 bases between. The CDR3 is 12 residues long. The CDR3 region is CASTRRADTQYF. As DNA, the CDR3 is TGTGCCAGCACGAGGAGGGCAGATACGCAGTATTTT.

The chain uses TRBV5-1 and TRBJ1-3; D is uncertain. V lost 5 bases to trimming and J lost 0 bases, with 9 bases between them. Germline V lookup: CDR1 SGHRS, CDR2 YFSETQ. The CDR3 is made up of 14 amino acids. The CDR3 sequence: CASSEYSSGNTIYF. For the CDR3, the DNA is TGCGCCAGCAGTGAGTACAGCTCTGGAAACACCATATATTTT.

This clone has more than one count but fewer than ten. CDR3 nucleotides: TGTGCCAGCAGCCCTTACACAGATACGCAGTATTTT. It yields the protein CASSPYTDTQYF. This chain links TRBV9 with TRBJ2-3, with D unresolved. The CDR3 totals 12 residues. V dropped 4 bases and J dropped 2 bases, with 5 bases sitting between them. Germline CDR1 reads SGDLS; CDR2 reads YYNGEE.

The V and J genes are TRBV27 and TRBJ2-7; possibly TRBD2 for D (5 bases). Trimming left V 4 bases short and J 3 bases short, with 16 bases between. The CDR3 is 15 residues long. Germline CDR1 MNHEY, CDR2 SMNVEV (reference sequence). CDR3 in amino acids: CASSSPGSGYYEQYF. The CDR3 DNA is TGTGCCAGCAGTTCCCCGGGAAGCGGATACTACGAGCAGTACTTC.

This clone was detected a few times. The V call is TRBV28, the J call TRBJ2-2; D gene ambiguous. The CDR3 has 15 residues. Trimming left V 7 bases short and J 5 bases short, with 17 bases between. The germline CDR1 and CDR2 sequences are MDHEN and SYDVKM. In nucleotides, the CDR3 is TGTGCCAGCATCTCCCCAATCCCAGGAACCGGGGAGCTGTTTTTT. Translating gives CASISPIPGTGELFF.

The chain combines TRBV4-2 with TRBJ2-2; 7 positions agree with TRBD1. The CDR3 runs to 16 residues. Germline lookup yields CDR1 LGHNA and CDR2 YNFKEQ. J gave up 1 base and V 3 bases, and 5 bases lay outside the gene matches. The DNA of the CDR3 is TGTGCCAGCAGCCACTTAGACAGGGTGAACACCGGGGAGCTGTTTTTT. Amino acids: CASSHLDRVNTGELFF.

V and J are TRBV7-3 and TRBJ2-3; 9 nucleotides match TRBD2. From germline, CDR1 is SGHTA and CDR2 FQGTGA. The CDR3 has 15 residues. The V and J ends lost 5 bases and 0 bases, in that order; junction bases with no gene match: 3. The chain's CDR3 is CASSTGLASTDTQYF. In DNA, the CDR3 is TGTGCCAGCAGCACGGGACTAGCCAGCACAGATACGCAGTATTTT.

This clone occurred once. V usage is TRBV11-2 and J usage is TRBJ1-2, with 7 bases identical to TRBD1. The V and J ends lost 6 bases and 4 bases, in that order; junction bases with no gene match: 11. Germline values: CDR1 SGHAT, CDR2 FQNNGV. The CDR3 runs 15 residues. CDR3 sequence: CASRPVAGQRYGYTF. CDR3 in DNA: TGTGCCAGCAGGCCTGTTGCGGGACAGCGCTATGGCTACACCTTC.

The V call is TRBV7-9, the J call TRBJ2-7, with 8 bases identical to TRBD2. CDR1 is SEHNR and CDR2 is FQNEAQ in the germline V gene (reference sequence). Germline trimming cut 5 bases from V and 0 bases from J; bases unmatched to any gene: 9. The CDR3 sequence is 16 residues long. The CDR3 nucleotides read TGTGCCAGCAGCCCCAGAATAGCGGGGAGCTCCTACGAGCAGTACTTC. Translating gives CASSPRIAGSSYEQYF. Filled out from reference TRBV7-9 and TRBJ2-7, the complete variable domain reads DTGVSQNPRHKITKRGQNVTFRCDPISEHNRLYWYRQTLGQGPEFLTYFQNEAQLEKSRLLSDRFSAERPKGSFSTLEIQRTEQGDSAMYLCASSPRIAGSSYEQYFGPGTRLTVT.

This chain links TRBV5-4 with TRBJ2-3; TRBD1 matches 12 bases. Germline assignment: CDR1 SGHNT and CDR2 YYREEE (reference sequence). The ends lost 3 bases at V and 6 bases at J; junction bases unmatched: 5. The CDR3 extends over 15 amino acids. The CDR3 DNA sequence: TGTGCCAGCAGCTATGGGACAGGGGGCTTGGATACGCAGTATTTT. Encoded protein: CASSYGTGGLDTQYF.

The genes are TRBV27 and TRBJ2-3; 11 nucleotides match TRBD2. The ends lost 6 bases at V and 5 bases at J; junction bases unmatched: 7. CDR3 length: 15 amino acids. Germline V lookup: CDR1 MNHEY, CDR2 SMNVEV (reference sequence). CDR3: CASREPSGRIDTQYF. The CDR3 DNA is TGTGCCAGCAGGGAACCTAGCGGGAGGATAGATACGCAGTATTTT.

The chain couples TRBV7-3 to TRBJ1-6; D unresolved. The germline V and J ends were trimmed by 1 base and 10 bases, with 11 bases remaining between them. The CDR3 is made up of 14 amino acids. Germline V lookup: CDR1 SGHTA, CDR2 FQGTGA. DNA for the CDR3: TGTGCCAGCAGCTTAAATGGGCTTGGGTCACCCCTCCACTTT. It encodes CASSLNGLGSPLHF.